This T cell receptor beta chain was recovered during a study of vaccination effects on CD4 cells after COVID-19. Before sequencing, viral peptide pools were used by the ViraFEST assay to expand antigen-specific CD4+ T cells. Culture proceeded for nine to ten days, and CD4+ T cells were then isolated. Documented for the person is a PCR-confirmed SARS-CoV-2 infection occurring between March and December 2020. Two-dose vaccination with either BNT162b2 or mRNA-1273 was given to the participants. Researchers reported culturing two million PBMC in each well, adding about 11 IU/ml IL-2 and 10 ug/ml peptides. Study results and limitations: Convalescents showed post-vaccine spike-reactive clones that were mainly new vaccine-induced clones. The study enrolled few convalescent patients and sampled no early post-infection timepoints.

There are 15 residues in the CDR3. V was pared by 3 bases and J by 7 bases, with 15 bases between. Germline CDR1 is KGHSH and CDR2 is LQKENI. The protocol was immunoSEQ multiplex PCR, while the TCRdb copy is restricted to in-frame clones and leaves out a portion. The table lists about 14,000 clones, around 81% of them singletons. In regard to this clone: The target antigen is unknown.

The sequence was collected from a human donor who had a prior SARS-CoV-2 infection. Here the sequenced sample was CD4+ T cells from PBMCs cultured with SARS-CoV-2 spike peptides, taken after COVID-19 vaccination. The chain couples TRBV18 to TRBJ2-2; a weak D match, TRBD2 (6 bases). CDR3 DNA sequence: TGTGCCAGCTCACCCAGGCGGCGGGACGACGGGGAGCTGTTTTTT. This sequence encodes CASSPRRRDDGELFF.